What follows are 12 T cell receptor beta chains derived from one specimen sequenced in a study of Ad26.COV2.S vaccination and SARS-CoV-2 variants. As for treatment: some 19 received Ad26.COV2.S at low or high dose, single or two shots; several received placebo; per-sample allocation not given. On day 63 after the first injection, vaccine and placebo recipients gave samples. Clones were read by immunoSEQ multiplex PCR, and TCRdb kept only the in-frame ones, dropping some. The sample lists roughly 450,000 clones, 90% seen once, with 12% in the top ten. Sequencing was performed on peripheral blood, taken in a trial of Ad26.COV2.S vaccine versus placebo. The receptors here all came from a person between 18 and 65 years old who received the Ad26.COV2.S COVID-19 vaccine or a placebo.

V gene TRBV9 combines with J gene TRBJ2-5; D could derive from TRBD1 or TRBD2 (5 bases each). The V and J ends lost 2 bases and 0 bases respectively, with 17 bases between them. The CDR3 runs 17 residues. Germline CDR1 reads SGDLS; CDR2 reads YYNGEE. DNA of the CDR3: TGTGCCAGCAGCGTTACCCGGGACGGCGAGTACCAAGAGACCCAGTACTTC. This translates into CASSVTRDGEYQETQYF.

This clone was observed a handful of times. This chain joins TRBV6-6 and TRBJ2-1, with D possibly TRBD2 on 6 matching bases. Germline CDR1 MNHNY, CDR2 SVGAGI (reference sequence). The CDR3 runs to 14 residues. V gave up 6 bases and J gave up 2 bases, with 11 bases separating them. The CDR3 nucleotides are TGTGCCAGCAGCCCCGGGAGTACCTACAATGAGCAGTTCTTC. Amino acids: CASSPGSTYNEQFF.

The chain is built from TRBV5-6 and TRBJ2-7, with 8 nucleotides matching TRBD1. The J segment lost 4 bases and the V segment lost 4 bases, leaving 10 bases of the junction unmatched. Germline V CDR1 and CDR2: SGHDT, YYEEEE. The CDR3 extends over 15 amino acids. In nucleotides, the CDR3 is TGTGCCAGCAGCAGCCCCGGGACAGGTCTGTACGAGCAGTACTTC. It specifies CASSSPGTGLYEQYF.

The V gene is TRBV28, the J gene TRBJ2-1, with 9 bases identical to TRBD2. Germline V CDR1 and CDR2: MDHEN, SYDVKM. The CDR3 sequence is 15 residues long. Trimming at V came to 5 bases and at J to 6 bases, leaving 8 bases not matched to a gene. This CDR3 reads CASSPSGLASNEQFF. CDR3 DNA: TGTGCCAGCAGTCCCTCCGGACTAGCGAGCAATGAGCAGTTCTTC.

CDR3 region: CASSLGAGGEAFF. CDR3 DNA sequence: TGTGCCAGCAGCTTAGGTGCGGGTGGGGAAGCTTTCTTT. V and J are TRBV11-2 and TRBJ1-1; no reliable D call. Germline CDR1 SGHAT, CDR2 FQNNGV. V dropped 1 base and J dropped 8 bases, with 11 bases sitting between them. The CDR3 consists of 13 residues.

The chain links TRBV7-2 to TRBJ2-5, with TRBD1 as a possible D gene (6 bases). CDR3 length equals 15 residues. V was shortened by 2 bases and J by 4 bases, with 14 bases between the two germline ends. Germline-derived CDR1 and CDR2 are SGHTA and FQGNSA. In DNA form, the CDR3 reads TGTGCCAGCAGCTTAAATTCGGACAGTCGAGAGACCCAGTACTTC. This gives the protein CASSLNSDSRETQYF.

This chain's CDR3 is CASRLPGRNTEAFF. CDR3 nucleotides: TGTGCAAGTCGCTTACCGGGACGTAACACTGAAGCTTTCTTT. The chain couples TRBV12-2 to TRBJ1-1. TRBV12-2 is listed as a pseudogene. The CDR3 is 14 amino acids.

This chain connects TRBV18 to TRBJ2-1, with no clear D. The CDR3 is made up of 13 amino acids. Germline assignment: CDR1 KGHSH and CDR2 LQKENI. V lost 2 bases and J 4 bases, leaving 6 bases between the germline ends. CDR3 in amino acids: CASSPAVYNEQFF. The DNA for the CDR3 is TGTGCCAGCTCACCAGCCGTTTACAATGAGCAGTTCTTC.

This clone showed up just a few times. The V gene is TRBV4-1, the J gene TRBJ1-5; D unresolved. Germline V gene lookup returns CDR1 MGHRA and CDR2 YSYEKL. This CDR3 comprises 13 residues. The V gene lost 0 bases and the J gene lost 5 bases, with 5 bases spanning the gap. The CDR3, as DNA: TGCGCCAGCAGCCAAGAACCCCATCAGCCCCAGCATTTT. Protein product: CASSQEPHQPQHF.

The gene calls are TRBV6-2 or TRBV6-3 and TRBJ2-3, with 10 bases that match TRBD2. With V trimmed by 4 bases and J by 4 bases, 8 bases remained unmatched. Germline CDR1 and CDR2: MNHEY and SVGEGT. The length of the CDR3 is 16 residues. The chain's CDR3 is CASSWPSGSGPDTQYF. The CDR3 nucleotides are TGTGCCAGCAGTTGGCCTAGCGGGAGTGGCCCAGATACGCAGTATTTT.

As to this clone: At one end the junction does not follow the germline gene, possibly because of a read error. The chain's CDR3 is CASSQDSHTRF. CDR3 nucleotides: TGTGCCAGCAGCCAAGATAGCCACACCCGCTTT. The chain has TRBV3-1 (or the pseudogene TRBV3-2) and TRBJ1-1; D not resolved. The CDR3 sequence is 11 residues long. Germline assignment: CDR1 LGHDT and CDR2 YNNKEL (reference sequence).

CDR3 region: CASSRGRSTDTQYF. The CDR3 region has the DNA TGTGCCAGCAGTAGGGGGAGAAGCACAGATACGCAGTATTTT. This chain uses TRBV6-5 with TRBJ2-3; D is perhaps TRBD1 (6 bases). The CDR3 covers 14 residues. Per the germline V gene, CDR1 is MNHEY and CDR2 is SVGAGI. The germline V and J ends were trimmed by 5 bases and 0 bases, with 9 bases remaining between them.